This TCR beta chain was obtained from a study of T cell clonality in common variable immunodeficiency. In its sample, this clone was seen a few times. The observed sequence ends 3 residues before the CDR3 terminus, with the missing tail filled in from the germline J gene. Germline V gene sequence: CDR1 SGHNT, CDR2 YENEEA. V gave up 1 base and J gave up 6 bases, with 6 bases separating them. This CDR3 has 13 residues. Method: immunoSEQ multiplex PCR; TCRdb's copy keeps in-frame clones and lacks some. This set yields about 52,000 clones and no singletons; the top ten hold around 1.8%. Input material: peripheral blood mononuclear cells. The chain uses TRBV11-3 and TRBJ2-2; D not resolved. This receptor was taken from a person aged 18-70 years in good health. The covered CDR3 bases are TGTGCCAGCAGCTTAGGCGAAGCCGGGGAG. Translating it yields CASSLGEAGE. In full, the CDR3 is CASSLGEAGELFF. Full variable domain (remainder filled in from reference TRBV11-3 and TRBJ2-2): EAGVVQSPRYKIIEKKQPVAFWCNPISGHNTLYWYLQNLGQGPELLIRYENEEAVDDSQLPKDRFSAERLKGVDSTLKIQPAELGDSAVYLCASSLGEAGELFFGEGSRLTVL.